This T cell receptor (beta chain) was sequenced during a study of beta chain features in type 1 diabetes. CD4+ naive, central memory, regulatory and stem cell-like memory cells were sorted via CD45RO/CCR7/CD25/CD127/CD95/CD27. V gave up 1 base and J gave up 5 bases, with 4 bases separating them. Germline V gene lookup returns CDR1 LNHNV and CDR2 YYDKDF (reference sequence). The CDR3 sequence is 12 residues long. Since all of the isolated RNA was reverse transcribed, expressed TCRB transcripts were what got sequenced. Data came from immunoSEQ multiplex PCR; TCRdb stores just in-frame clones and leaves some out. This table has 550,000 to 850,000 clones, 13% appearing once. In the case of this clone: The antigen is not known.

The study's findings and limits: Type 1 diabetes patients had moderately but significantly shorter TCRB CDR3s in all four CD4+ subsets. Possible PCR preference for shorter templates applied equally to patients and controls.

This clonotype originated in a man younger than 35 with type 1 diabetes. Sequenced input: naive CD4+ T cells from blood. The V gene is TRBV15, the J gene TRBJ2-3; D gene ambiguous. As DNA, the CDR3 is TGTGCCACCAGCAGAGGGGAAGATACGCAGTATTTT. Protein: CATSRGEDTQYF.